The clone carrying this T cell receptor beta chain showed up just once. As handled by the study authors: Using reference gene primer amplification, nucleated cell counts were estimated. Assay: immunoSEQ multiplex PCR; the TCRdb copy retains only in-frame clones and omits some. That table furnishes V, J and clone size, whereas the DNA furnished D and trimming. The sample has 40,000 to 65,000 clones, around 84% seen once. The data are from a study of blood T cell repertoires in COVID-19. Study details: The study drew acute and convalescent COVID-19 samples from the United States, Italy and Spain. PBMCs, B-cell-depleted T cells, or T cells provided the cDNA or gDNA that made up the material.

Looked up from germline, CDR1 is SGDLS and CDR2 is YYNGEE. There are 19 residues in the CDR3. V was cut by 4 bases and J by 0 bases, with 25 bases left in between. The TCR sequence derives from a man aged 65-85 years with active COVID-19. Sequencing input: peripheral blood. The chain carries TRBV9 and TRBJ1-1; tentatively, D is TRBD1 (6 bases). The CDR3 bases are TGTGCCAGCAGCTCGAACCCGGGACAATTTGGGGAGATGAACACTGAAGCTTTCTTT. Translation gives CASSSNPGQFGEMNTEAFF. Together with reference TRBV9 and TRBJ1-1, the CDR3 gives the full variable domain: DSGVTQTPKHLITATGQRVTLRCSPRSGDLSVYWYQQSLDQGLQFLIQYYNGEERAKGNILERFSAQQFPDLHSELNLSSLELGDSALYFCASSSNPGQFGEMNTEAFFGQGTRLTVV.